This TCR beta chain was found in a study of T-cell reconstitution after alpha-beta-depleted transplantation in children. This clonotype was recorded at least ten times. Using unique molecular identifiers, the investigators prepared the TCRbeta library. TCRdb re-analysed the PCR reads in MiXCR, keeping a single row per CDR3 protein. The data show about 91,000 distinct CDR3 sequences, with roughly 8% seen just once and approximately 6.6% held by the top ten. CDR3 length: 15 amino acids. Germline CDR1 MNHEY, CDR2 SMNVEV (reference sequence). V gave up 5 bases and J gave up 5 bases; unmatched junction bases: 10.

This sequence was found in a human donor who donated a stem cell graft to a child with congenital amegakaryocytic thrombocytopenia. This material consisted of PBMCs from the stem cell graft donor, taken from the stem cell graft. The chain is built from TRBV27 and TRBJ2-3, with 7 bases matching TRBD1. CDR3 DNA sequence: TGTGCCAGCAGTCCATGGAAACAGGGGATAGATACGCAGTATTTT. Its protein is CASSPWKQGIDTQYF.